These 14 T cell receptor beta chains originate from one sample sequenced in a study of blood T cell repertoires in COVID-19. Produced via immunoSEQ multiplex PCR; TCRdb's table is partial and in-frame only. The data show about 200,000 clones, around 86% seen once. Sample: peripheral blood. The origin of the receptors is a man in his fifties with acute or convalescent COVID-19.

The chain couples TRBV3-1 (or the pseudogene TRBV3-2) to TRBJ1-1; TRBD1 aligns across 7 bases. Germline lookup yields CDR1 LGHDT and CDR2 YNNKEL (reference sequence). The V gene end was trimmed by 1 base and the J gene end by 5 bases; junction bases not matched to a gene: 4. There are 14 residues in the CDR3. The CDR3 DNA is TGTGCCAGCAGCCAAGGGGGCAGGGGGACTGAAGCTTTCTTT. Translating gives CASSQGGRGTEAFF.

V is TRBV18 and J is TRBJ1-3, with D unresolved. This CDR3 comprises 14 residues. Per the germline V gene, CDR1 is KGHSH and CDR2 is LQKENI. V shed 7 bases and J shed 0 bases, with 10 bases lying between them. The CDR3, as DNA: TGTGCCAGCTACGCAGGATCCTCTGGAAACACCATATATTTT. It codes for CASYAGSSGNTIYF.

The CDR3 loop reads CASSPPGGRYEAFF. In DNA, the CDR3 is TGTGCCAGCTCACCACCGGGGGGAAGGTACGAAGCTTTCTTT. The V gene is TRBV18, the J gene TRBJ1-1, with D maybe TRBD1 (5 bases). Trimming left V 0 bases short and J 8 bases short, with 13 bases between. Germline V CDR1 and CDR2: KGHSH, LQKENI. The CDR3 loop spans 14 amino acids.

This chain joins TRBV5-1 and TRBJ2-1; a weak D match, TRBD2 (5 bases). Trimming removed 5 bases from V and 6 bases from J, with 12 bases in between. Germline CDR1 and CDR2: SGHRS and YFSETQ. The CDR3 loop spans 13 amino acids. CDR3 DNA: TGCGCCAGCAGTTCCCGACGGGGCAATGAGCAGTTCTTC. Translation: CASSSRRGNEQFF.

This chain uses TRBV7-9 with TRBJ2-3; TRBD2 might be the D (7 bases). CDR3 size: 16 residues. The germline V gene encodes CDR1 SEHNR and CDR2 FQNEAQ (reference sequence). Deletions cut 2 bases from V and 6 bases from J, with 18 bases between. In DNA, the CDR3 is TGTGCCAGCAGCTTACGCGGGGGCCCCGCGGGGGATACGCAGTATTTT. Protein sequence: CASSLRGGPAGDTQYF.

The chain is built from TRBV6-5 and TRBJ1-1, with D uncertain. The germline V and J ends were trimmed by 2 bases and 0 bases, with 10 bases remaining between them. Germline V gene lookup returns CDR1 MNHEY and CDR2 SVGAGI. CDR3 length equals 15 residues. In DNA form, the CDR3 reads TGTGCCAGCAGTTACACTAGGACGGTGAACACTGAAGCTTTCTTT. It yields the protein CASSYTRTVNTEAFF.

The V call is TRBV27, the J call TRBJ1-2; TRBD1 matches at 8 bases. This CDR3 has 15 residues. With 3 bases clipped from V and 3 bases from J, the junction kept 6 bases outside the gene matches. Germline V gene sequence: CDR1 MNHEY, CDR2 SMNVEV (reference sequence). The CDR3 sequence: CASSFSGQGYYGYTF. The DNA of the CDR3 is TGTGCCAGCAGTTTTTCCGGACAGGGATACTATGGCTACACCTTC.

The chain is built from TRBV11-2 and TRBJ2-7; TRBD2 matches 8 bases. Losses at the gene ends were 2 bases for V and 6 bases for J; bases not matched to a gene: 9. In germline, CDR1 is SGHAT, CDR2 FQNNGV. The CDR3 consists of 15 residues. The CDR3 DNA reads as TGTGCCAGCAGCTTACTCGGCCGGGAGGGAGGCGAGCAGTACTTC. Translation: CASSLLGREGGEQYF.

The chain uses TRBV2 and TRBJ2-2; the D gene is possibly TRBD2 (5 bases). The CDR3 totals 13 residues. CDR1 and CDR2 from the germline V gene are SNHLY and FYNNEI. V shed 6 bases and J shed 5 bases, with 10 bases lying between them. The chain's CDR3 is CASSSGETGELFF. The CDR3, as DNA: TGTGCCAGCAGCTCTGGGGAGACCGGGGAGCTGTTTTTT.

The rearrangement links TRBV19 to TRBJ1-6; weak D call: TRBD1 (5 bases). V was pared by 4 bases and J by 0 bases, with 16 bases between. The germline V gene has CDR1 LNHDA and CDR2 SQIVND (reference sequence). The CDR3 contains 18 residues. The CDR3 protein is CASSKERHRSSYNSPLHF. DNA for the CDR3: TGTGCCAGTAGTAAAGAGAGACACAGGAGCTCCTATAATTCACCCCTCCACTTT.

The chain employs TRBV27 and TRBJ1-6; D unresolved. Trimming stripped 5 bases from V and 9 bases from J, with 17 bases between. CDR3 length: 15 residues. Germline V lookup: CDR1 MNHEY, CDR2 SMNVEV (reference sequence). This CDR3 reads CASSPERLPSSPLHF. The CDR3 nucleotides are TGTGCCAGCAGTCCCGAGAGACTCCCGTCTTCACCCCTCCACTTT.

J is TRBJ1-2 and V is TRBV5-1; 9 positions agree with TRBD1. Germline V gene lookup returns CDR1 SGHRS and CDR2 YFSETQ. This CDR3 spans 14 amino acids. Unmatched junction bases numbered 3, after V lost 4 bases and J lost 2 bases. CDR3 in amino acids: CASSQGQGNYGYTF. DNA of the CDR3: TGCGCCAGCAGCCAGGGACAGGGAAACTATGGCTACACCTTC.

This chain connects TRBV7-3 to TRBJ1-1; D might be TRBD1 (5 bases). Trimming left V 2 bases short and J 8 bases short, with 15 bases between. This CDR3 contains 14 residues. Germline V lookup: CDR1 SGHTA, CDR2 FQGTGA. The CDR3 region has the DNA TGTGCCAGCAGCTTACCAGGGCTCCCTCCCGAAGCTTTCTTT. Its translation is CASSLPGLPPEAFF.

The V call is TRBV23-1, the J call TRBJ1-5; the match to TRBD1 covers 8 bases. TRBV23-1 is marked as an open reading frame, function uncertain. V lost 3 bases, J lost 2 bases, and 6 bases stayed unmatched. The CDR3 covers 16 residues. CDR3 region: CASSQADRVGNQPQHF. CDR3 DNA: TGCGCCAGCAGTCAGGCGGACAGGGTTGGCAATCAGCCCCAGCATTTT.